A single sample is the source of the 25 T cell receptor beta chains below, sequenced in a study of blood T cell repertoires in COVID-19. TCRdb's table, derived via immunoSEQ multiplex PCR, lists solely in-frame clones and lacks some. The repertoire consists of tens of thousands of clones, with about 86% occurring once and the leading ten covering 17%. Sequenced: peripheral blood. The receptors were gathered from a woman aged 60-75 years with acute or convalescent COVID-19.

The V gene is TRBV7-2, the J gene TRBJ1-1; D not resolved. The CDR3 sequence is 15 residues long. The V end lost 5 bases, the J end lost 1 base, and 14 bases lay between the germline ends. Germline V lookup: CDR1 SGHTA, CDR2 FQGNSA. CDR3: CASSPTADANTEAFF. DNA of the CDR3: TGTGCCAGCAGCCCAACAGCCGACGCGAACACTGAAGCTTTCTTT.

This clone came up once. The rearrangement links TRBV27 to TRBJ1-5, with D possibly TRBD1 on 5 matching bases. The V gene lost 5 bases and the J gene lost 4 bases, with 12 bases spanning the gap. CDR1 is MNHEY, CDR2 SMNVEV, per germline (reference sequence). The CDR3 loop spans 14 amino acids. CDR3 in DNA: TGTGCCAGCAGTCAACACAGGTTAAATCAGCCCCAGCATTTT. The encoded protein is CASSQHRLNQPQHF.

The chain recombines TRBV7-9 with TRBJ1-1; possibly TRBD1 for D (5 bases). The germline gives CDR1 SEHNR, CDR2 FQNEAQ (reference sequence). CDR3 size: 15 residues. Trimming removed 5 bases from V and 4 bases from J, with 17 bases in between. CDR3 in amino acids: CASSGGASWGTEAFF. In DNA form, the CDR3 reads TGTGCCAGCAGCGGCGGGGCCTCGTGGGGCACTGAAGCTTTCTTT.

CDR3 coding DNA: TGTGCCACCAGTGATCGGGACTTTAGCTCCTACAATGAGCAGTTCTTC. Protein sequence: CATSDRDFSSYNEQFF. This chain uses TRBV24-1 with TRBJ2-1; the D gene is possibly TRBD2 (6 bases). This CDR3 contains 16 residues. The germline V gene encodes CDR1 KGHDR and CDR2 SFDVKD. V lost 3 bases and J 0 bases, leaving 11 bases between the germline ends.

The chain carries TRBV7-9 and TRBJ1-1; D is possibly TRBD1 (5 bases). The CDR3 extends over 14 amino acids. The germline CDR1 and CDR2 sequences are SEHNR and FQNEAQ (reference sequence). Trimming shortened V by 5 bases and J by 0 bases, and 10 bases separated the two germline ends. The CDR3 region has the DNA TGTGCCAGCAGCGGGACTGCCTTGAACACTGAAGCTTTCTTT. Translation gives CASSGTALNTEAFF.

The chain employs TRBV4-3 and TRBJ1-6; D is ambiguous. This CDR3 spans 14 amino acids. The germline V gene has CDR1 LGHNA and CDR2 YSLEER. V lost 4 bases and J 6 bases, leaving 10 bases between the germline ends. CDR3 loop: CASSLRVLNSPLHF. Here the CDR3 DNA reads TGCGCCAGCAGCCTCCGGGTCCTTAATTCACCCCTCCACTTT.

The chain employs TRBV29-1 and TRBJ1-4; D is uncertain. Germline V gene data show CDR1 as SQVTM and CDR2 as ANQGSEA. The CDR3 totals 13 residues. The V end lost 5 bases, the J end lost 0 bases, and 7 bases lay between the germline ends. The DNA of the CDR3 is TGCAGCGTTACCACAGCAACTAATGAAAAACTGTTTTTT. Translated: CSVTTATNEKLFF.

This chain joins TRBV7-9 and TRBJ1-4; the D gene is possibly TRBD1 (5 bases). The CDR3 extends over 16 amino acids. The germline V gene encodes CDR1 SEHNR and CDR2 FQNEAQ (reference sequence). V lost 5 bases, J lost 0 bases, and 13 bases lay in between. CDR3 loop: CASSQGAPATNEKLFF. The CDR3 DNA follows: TGTGCCAGCAGCCAGGGCGCCCCGGCAACTAATGAAAAACTGTTTTTT.

This clone was recorded a few times. This chain links TRBV5-1 with TRBJ2-7; D possibly corresponds to TRBD1 (6 bases). CDR1 and CDR2 (germline): SGHRS, YFSETQ. The V and J ends lost 4 bases and 0 bases respectively, with 14 bases between them. The CDR3 is made up of 15 amino acids. The CDR3 DNA follows: TGCGCCAGCAGCAACGGACAGTCCAGCTCCTACGAGCAGTACTTC. This sequence encodes CASSNGQSSSYEQYF. Full variable domain (remainder filled in from reference TRBV5-1 and TRBJ2-7): KAGVTQTPRYLIKTRGQQVTLSCSPISGHRSVSWYQQTPGQGLQFLFEYFSETQRNKGNFPGRFSGRQFSNSRSEMNVSTLELGDSALYLCASSNGQSSSYEQYFGPGTRLTVT.

J is TRBJ2-5 and V is TRBV7-9; maybe TRBD2 (6 bases). The length of the CDR3 is 14 residues. Trimming shortened V by 5 bases and J by 2 bases, and 12 bases separated the two germline ends. Germline lookup yields CDR1 SEHNR and CDR2 FQNEAQ (reference sequence). The DNA of the CDR3 is TGTGCCAGCAGCCTCGGGGCGGGGCAAGAGACCCAGTACTTC. Translating gives CASSLGAGQETQYF.

This clone was found a few times. CDR3 sequence reads: CAWRAIFLNYGYTF. CDR3 nucleotides: TGTGCCTGGAGAGCCATTTTCCTTAACTATGGCTACACCTTC. The chain couples TRBV30 to TRBJ1-2, with D hard to call. V was clipped by 3 bases and J by 1 base, with 12 bases between them. Germline CDR1 GTSNPN, CDR2 SVGIG (reference sequence). This CDR3 comprises 14 residues.

The V gene is TRBV6-5, the J gene TRBJ1-1; D possibly corresponds to TRBD1 (6 bases). CDR3 size: 11 residues. Germline V gene data show CDR1 as MNHEY and CDR2 as SVGAGI. With 6 bases removed from V and 7 bases from J, the gap between germline ends came to 9 bases. CDR3 DNA: TGTGCCAGCAGACAGGGACGTGAAGCTTTCTTT. Translated: CASRQGREAFF.

V and J are TRBV5-1 and TRBJ2-7; 7 nucleotides agree with TRBD1. The CDR3 is 13 residues long. The trim removed 0 bases at V and 7 bases at J, leaving 4 bases unmatched. The germline gives CDR1 SGHRS, CDR2 YFSETQ. The CDR3 protein is CASSLGAGGEQYF. The CDR3 DNA sequence: TGCGCCAGCAGCTTGGGAGCAGGGGGAGAGCAGTACTTC.

This chain's CDR3 is CASSLAAESTEAFF. In DNA, the CDR3 is TGTGCCAGCAGCTTGGCCGCGGAATCCACTGAAGCTTTCTTT. The chain recombines TRBV5-4 with TRBJ1-1; D is unresolved. Trimming removed 0 bases from V and 4 bases from J, with 10 bases in between. The CDR3 consists of 14 residues. Germline lookup yields CDR1 SGHNT and CDR2 YYREEE (reference sequence).

The chain employs TRBV6-2 or TRBV6-3 and TRBJ2-7, with 8 bases matching TRBD2. This CDR3 has 17 residues. V shed 4 bases, J shed 6 bases, and the junction held 17 bases outside the gene matches. The V gene's germline CDR1 is MNHEY and CDR2 SVGEGT. CDR3 DNA: TGTGCCAGCAGTTTTACCCTCTCTCGGGGGGGGCCCTGCGAGCAGTACTTC. Translating it yields CASSFTLSRGGPCEQYF.

The chain joins TRBV18 to TRBJ1-5, with 11 bases lining up with TRBD1. CDR1 and CDR2 (germline): KGHSH, LQKENI. Trimming at V came to 3 bases and at J to 3 bases, leaving 4 bases not matched to a gene. The CDR3 covers 16 residues. CDR3 in DNA: TGTGCCAGCTCACCGTCGGACAGGGGGCTCAATCAGCCCCAGCATTTT. It translates to CASSPSDRGLNQPQHF. Full variable domain (missing parts from reference TRBV18 and TRBJ1-5): NAGVMQNPRHLVRRRGQEARLRCSPMKGHSHVYWYRQLPEEGLKFMVYLQKENIIDESGMPKERFSAEFPKEGPSILRIQQVVRGDSAAYFCASSPSDRGLNQPQHFGDGTRLSIL.

The chain links TRBV19 to TRBJ1-5; 8 nucleotides match TRBD1. This CDR3 has 15 residues. V gave up 5 bases and J gave up 2 bases; unmatched junction bases: 5. The germline V gene encodes CDR1 LNHDA and CDR2 SQIVND (reference sequence). CDR3 bases: TGTGCCAGTAGTTTGGACAGGGCGGGCAATCAGCCCCAGCATTTT. Residues: CASSLDRAGNQPQHF.

The chain is built from TRBV11-2 and TRBJ2-1, with no clear D. Germline lookup yields CDR1 SGHAT and CDR2 FQNNGV. Between the trimmed V and J ends, which lost 5 bases and 6 bases, there was a span of 14 bases. The CDR3 sequence is 14 residues long. CDR3 DNA sequence: TGTGCCAGCAGCGCTGAGACTGGATTCAATGAGCAGTTCTTC. This encodes CASSAETGFNEQFF. The full variable domain, completed using reference TRBV11-2 and TRBJ2-1, is EAGVAQSPRYKIIEKRQSVAFWCNPISGHATLYWYQQILGQGPKLLIQFQNNGVVDDSQLPKDRFSAERLKGVDSTLKIQPAKLEDSAVYLCASSAETGFNEQFFGPGTRLTVL.

This clone has a single count. This chain uses TRBV5-4 with TRBJ1-1; possible D gene TRBD1, 6 bases. CDR3 size: 14 residues. CDR1 and CDR2 (germline): SGHNT, YYREEE (reference sequence). Trimming cost V 4 bases and J 0 bases, with 10 bases left between them. The CDR3 loop is CASSPDRMNTEAFF. CDR3 DNA: TGTGCCAGCAGCCCGGACAGAATGAACACTGAAGCTTTCTTT.

The chain combines TRBV9 with TRBJ1-2, with 7 bases that match TRBD1. Germline V gene lookup returns CDR1 SGDLS and CDR2 YYNGEE. The ends lost 4 bases at V and 3 bases at J; junction bases unmatched: 15. The CDR3 spans 17 residues. The CDR3 loop reads CASSPTQRGGRDYGYTF. DNA of the CDR3: TGTGCCAGCAGCCCAACCCAGAGAGGGGGCCGGGACTATGGCTACACCTTC.

The chain has TRBV5-1 and TRBJ2-1; 9 bases map to TRBD2. Germline lookup yields CDR1 SGHRS and CDR2 YFSETQ. There are 18 residues in the CDR3. Trimming removed 0 bases from V and 6 bases from J; junction bases left unmatched: 13. The CDR3 DNA reads as TGCGCCAGCAGCTTGGAAGTTAGTGCAGCGGGGGGACTCAATGAGCAGTTCTTC. Translated, it gives CASSLEVSAAGGLNEQFF.

This chain connects TRBV5-1 to TRBJ1-4, with 7 bases lining up with TRBD1. V gave up 3 bases and J gave up 8 bases; unmatched junction bases: 10. Germline CDR1 and CDR2: SGHRS and YFSETQ. The CDR3 is made up of 15 amino acids. The CDR3 reads CASSSSGGGGEKLFF. For the CDR3, the DNA is TGCGCCAGCAGCTCGTCAGGGGGAGGTGGGGAAAAACTGTTTTTT.

CDR3 loop: CASSFGSGNTIYF. Written as DNA, the CDR3 is TGTGCCAGCAGTTTCGGGTCTGGAAACACCATATATTTT. The V and J genes are TRBV12-3 or TRBV12-4 and TRBJ1-3; D not certain. The germline V and J ends were trimmed by 3 bases and 1 base, with 4 bases remaining between them. The CDR3 has 13 residues.

V is TRBV19 and J is TRBJ2-3; D is unresolved. Trimming stripped 5 bases from V and 4 bases from J, with 4 bases between. Germline V gene sequence: CDR1 LNHDA, CDR2 SQIVND (reference sequence). CDR3 size: 11 residues. CDR3 coding DNA: TGTGCCAGTAGTGTCGCAGATACGCAGTATTTT. Protein product: CASSVADTQYF.

The chain carries TRBV7-2 and TRBJ1-2; 9 bases map to TRBD1. Germline CDR1 and CDR2: SGHTA and FQGNSA. The CDR3 length is 17 residues. With V trimmed by 0 bases and J by 3 bases, 8 bases remained unmatched. CDR3 coding DNA: TGTGCCAGCAGCTTAGCGAGGTTCCGGACAGGGGACTATGGCTACACCTTC. It specifies CASSLARFRTGDYGYTF.